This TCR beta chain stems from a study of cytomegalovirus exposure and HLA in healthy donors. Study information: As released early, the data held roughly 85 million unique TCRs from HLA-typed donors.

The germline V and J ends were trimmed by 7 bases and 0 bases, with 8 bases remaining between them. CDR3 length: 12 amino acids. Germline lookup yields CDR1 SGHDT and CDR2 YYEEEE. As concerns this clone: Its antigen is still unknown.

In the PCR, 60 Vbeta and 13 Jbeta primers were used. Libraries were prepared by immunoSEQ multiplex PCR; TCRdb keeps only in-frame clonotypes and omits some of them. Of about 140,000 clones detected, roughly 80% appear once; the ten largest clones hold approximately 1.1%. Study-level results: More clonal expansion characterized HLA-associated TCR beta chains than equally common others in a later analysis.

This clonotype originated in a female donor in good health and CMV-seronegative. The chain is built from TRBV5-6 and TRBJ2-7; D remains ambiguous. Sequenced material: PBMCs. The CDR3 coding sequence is TGTGCCAGCGGCCAAGACTCCTACGAGCAGTACTTC. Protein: CASGQDSYEQYF.